The 16 T cell receptor beta chains below were found in one sample sequenced in a study of T cell repertoires in cytomegalovirus infection. TCRdb itself ran the reads through MiXCR, one entry per CDR3 protein. The data show hundreds of thousands of distinct CDR3 sequences, more than 20% seen once. The sequenced sample consisted of CD8+ T cells from PBMCs. The receptors come from a human donor in good health (CMV status not recorded). Some clones in this sample may be carry-over from other donors' samples.

The J gene is TRBJ2-7, the V gene TRBV20-1; 13 bases line up with TRBD2. Germline assignment: CDR1 DFQATT and CDR2 SNEGSKA (reference sequence). With V trimmed by 5 bases and J by 2 bases, 15 bases remained unmatched. The CDR3 spans 18 residues. The chain's CDR3 is CSASGTSGIGFGPYEQYV. CDR3 sequence (DNA): TGCAGTGCTTCCGGGACTAGCGGGATCGGTTTTGGCCCCTACGAGCAGTACGTC.

This clonotype showed up many times. The chain carries TRBV6-5 and TRBJ1-2, with D tentatively TRBD1 (5 bases). The CDR3 contains 14 residues. Between the trimmed V and J ends, which lost 0 bases and 5 bases, there was a span of 10 bases. CDR1 is MNHEY, CDR2 SVGAGI, per germline. Here the CDR3 reads CASSYSGGIYGYTF. The CDR3 coding sequence is TGTGCCAGCAGTTACTCCGGGGGGATTTATGGCTACACCTTC.

This clonotype occurred a few times. CDR3 sequence (DNA): TGTGCCAGCAGTTATGCCCTAGCGGGGATGGATGAGCAGTTCTTC. It encodes CASSYALAGMDEQFF. The rearrangement links TRBV6-5 to TRBJ2-1; 9 positions agree with TRBD2. Per germline, CDR1 MNHEY and CDR2 SVGAGI. The CDR3 covers 15 residues. V was pared by 3 bases and J by 8 bases, with 8 bases of the junction left unmatched.

There are a few counts of this clonotype. The genes are TRBV27 and TRBJ2-1; D unresolved. Looked up from germline, CDR1 is MNHEY and CDR2 is SMNVEV (reference sequence). The CDR3 runs 15 residues. The V end lost 2 bases, the J end lost 8 bases, and 16 bases lay between the germline ends. Written as DNA, the CDR3 is TGTGCCAGCAGTTTAAAGGGAAGGGTTTGGGATGAGCAGTTCTTC. Its protein is CASSLKGRVWDEQFF.

This clonotype was detected a few times. Germline and junction disagree at one end, which may indicate a read error. The CDR3 is CAGSESGGATDTQYF. The CDR3 region has the DNA TGTGCCGGCAGCGAGAGCGGGGGGGCCACAGATACGCAGTATTTT. The chain is built from TRBV7-8 and TRBJ2-3; 10 nucleotides agree with TRBD2. This CDR3 is 15 amino acids long. The germline V gene has CDR1 SGHVS and CDR2 FQNEAQ.

Concerning this clonotype itself: This could be a read error, since a much larger clone is one nucleotide away. This CDR3 fails to terminate in the conserved phenylalanine or tryptophan, so it likely reflects a read error. The DNA is omitted, as the CDR3 cannot be located on it reliably, and the CDR3 follows TCRdb's listing. CDR3: CAISAYGAPGGYTC. V and J are TRBV7-2 and TRBJ1-2; the tabulated D call, TRBD1, remains unverified against the DNA. Both ends counted, the CDR3 spans 14 residues. Per the germline V gene, CDR1 is SGHTA and CDR2 is FQGNSA.

This clonotype was observed a handful of times. CDR3 residues: CSVEEGDMNTEAFF. In DNA, the CDR3 is TGCAGCGTTGAGGAGGGTGACATGAACACTGAAGCTTTCTTT. This rearrangement joins TRBV29-1 to TRBJ1-1; D not certain. Between the trimmed V and J ends, which lost 3 bases and 0 bases, there was a span of 11 bases. Germline CDR1 is SQVTM and CDR2 is ANQGSEA. The CDR3 loop spans 14 amino acids.

Concerning this clonotype itself: The CDR3 does not close with the conserved phenylalanine or tryptophan, likely indicating a read error. J is TRBJ2-7 and V is TRBV28, with D perhaps given as TRBD1 or TRBD2 (5 bases each). Germline values: CDR1 MDHEN, CDR2 SYDVKM. Deletions cut 5 bases from V and 0 bases from J, with 11 bases between. The CDR3 runs to 14 residues. CDR3 region: CASSGTVSSYEQYD. The CDR3 nucleotides read TGTGCCAGCAGTGGGACGGTGAGCTCCTACGAGCAGTACGAC.

At least ten counts were recorded for this clonotype. The gene calls are TRBV7-9 and TRBJ2-7; D uncertain. V was cut by 1 base and J by 1 base, with 2 bases left in between. This CDR3 contains 12 residues. From germline, CDR1 is SEHNR and CDR2 FQNEAQ (reference sequence). This CDR3 is CASSLESYEQYV. Here the CDR3 DNA reads TGTGCCAGCAGCTTAGAATCCTACGAGCAGTACGTC.

J is TRBJ2-1 and V is TRBV27; the match to TRBD2 covers 11 bases. The V segment lost 5 bases and the J segment 7 bases; nucleotides outside the gene matches: 7. Germline-derived CDR1 and CDR2 are MNHEY and SMNVEV (reference sequence). This CDR3 is built from 15 residues. The CDR3 reads CASSPLAGGQNEQFF. The CDR3 DNA follows: TGTGCCAGCAGTCCGTTAGCGGGGGGGCAAAATGAGCAGTTCTTC.

This clonotype has at least ten counts. The V gene is TRBV28, the J gene TRBJ2-3; 8 bases match TRBD2. With 2 bases clipped from V and 2 bases from J, the junction kept 12 bases outside the gene matches. The CDR3 length is 18 residues. In germline, CDR1 is MDHEN, CDR2 SYDVKM. The CDR3 region has the DNA TGTGCCAGCAGTTTAGTCTCCCCGGGAGGGGGGCCCACAGATACGCAGTATTTT. It yields the protein CASSLVSPGGGPTDTQYF.

The chain uses TRBV10-3 and TRBJ2-6, with D perhaps TRBD1 (6 bases). The ends were cut back, 1 base at V and 1 base at J, with 11 bases in the middle. The CDR3 sequence is 17 residues long. The germline CDR1 and CDR2 sequences are ENHRY and SYGVKD. The CDR3 is CAISEWDTESGANVLTF. As DNA, the CDR3 is TGTGCCATCAGTGAGTGGGACACGGAGTCTGGGGCCAACGTCCTGACTTTC.

This chain uses TRBV27 with TRBJ2-3; D remains ambiguous. The CDR3 loop spans 13 amino acids. Germline CDR1 MNHEY, CDR2 SMNVEV (reference sequence). V lost 3 bases and J lost 2, with 6 bases in between. In nucleotides, the CDR3 is TGTGCCAGCAGTTTCCCCCACACAGATACGCAGTATTTT. The encoded protein is CASSFPHTDTQYF.

Note on this clonotype: Just one base apart from a much larger clone, this may be a read error. The chain joins TRBV12-3 or TRBV12-4 to TRBJ2-5, with D possibly TRBD2 on 7 matching bases. This CDR3 spans 14 amino acids. The CDR3 DNA follows: TGTGCCAGCAGTTTCGGCGGCGGGGGCCAGACCCGGTACTTC. Residues: CASSFGGGGQTRYF.

The chain couples TRBV12-3 or TRBV12-4 to TRBJ2-1; tentative D call: TRBD2 (5 bases). Trimming removed 5 bases at V and 6 bases at J, with 20 bases between. This CDR3 is built from 16 residues. CDR3 residues: CASSPLAGLSSNEQFF. The CDR3 nucleotides are TGTGCCAGCAGTCCCCTAGCAGGTCTGTCGTCCAATGAGCAGTTCTTC.

Details on this clonotype: Given a much more abundant clone one base away, this may be a read error. The chain carries TRBV28 and TRBJ1-5; the D is unclear. Germline V gene data show CDR1 as MDHEN and CDR2 as SYDVKM. The germline V and J ends were trimmed by 8 bases and 0 bases, with 11 bases remaining between them. CDR3 length: 14 residues. The CDR3 DNA is TGTGCCAGCTTCTCGGCCTATAGCAATCAGCCCCAGCATTTT. Amino acid sequence: CASFSAYSNQPQHF.